This TCR beta chain was profiled in a study of blood T cell repertoires in COVID-19. Study background: Sources were T cells, B-cell-depleted T cells, or PBMCs; the material itself was cDNA or gDNA.

Followed over time, Seattle patients had been enrolled while infection was active. As originally analysed: For nucleated cells, counts were estimated from reference gene primer amplification. Produced via immunoSEQ multiplex PCR; TCRdb's table is partial and in-frame only. V and J calls and clone size are those listed in that table; D and trimming were worked out from the DNA. The table lists some 290,000 clones, nearly 90% of them singletons. The CDR3 has 15 residues. The germline CDR1 and CDR2 sequences are KGHDR and SFDVKD. With 3 bases removed from V and 0 bases from J, the gap between germline ends came to 7 bases.

Sequencing was done on a sample of peripheral blood. The clonotype was recovered from a middle-aged woman with COVID-19, enrolled during active disease. The rearrangement joins TRBV24-1 to TRBJ1-4; the D is unclear. The CDR3 is CATSDAGATNEKLFF. As DNA, the CDR3 is TGTGCCACCAGTGATGCGGGTGCAACTAATGAAAAACTGTTTTTT.